The sequence of this T cell receptor (beta chain) was determined in a study of early T cells in non-severe SARS-CoV-2 infection. The wider study: The study sequenced bulk RNA from unsorted whole blood, with chains unpaired. General study findings and limits: Database matching using VDJdb favored anti-spike CD8 responses, with private and CD4 specificities left missing.

The ends were cut back, 5 bases at V and 3 bases at J, with 7 bases in the middle. In germline, CDR1 is SEHNR, CDR2 FQNEAQ (reference sequence). The CDR3 consists of 12 residues. Attached unique molecular identifiers marked individual cDNA molecules. Each CDR3 protein is one row after TCRdb ran MiXCR on the 5' RACE reads. The sample gives approximately 90,000 distinct CDR3 sequences, 11% of which show up once; 4.7% is in the top ten. This clonotype came up a few times. Its antigen is as yet unknown. The sequence came from an adult who was a healthcare worker with PCR-confirmed SARS-CoV-2 infection or an uninfected control (not recorded which). V and J are TRBV7-9 and TRBJ1-2; D unresolved. The source material was whole blood, sampled at baseline. The CDR3 region has the DNA TGTGCCAGCAGCCCGGACCACTATGGCTACACCTTC. Translating gives CASSPDHYGYTF.